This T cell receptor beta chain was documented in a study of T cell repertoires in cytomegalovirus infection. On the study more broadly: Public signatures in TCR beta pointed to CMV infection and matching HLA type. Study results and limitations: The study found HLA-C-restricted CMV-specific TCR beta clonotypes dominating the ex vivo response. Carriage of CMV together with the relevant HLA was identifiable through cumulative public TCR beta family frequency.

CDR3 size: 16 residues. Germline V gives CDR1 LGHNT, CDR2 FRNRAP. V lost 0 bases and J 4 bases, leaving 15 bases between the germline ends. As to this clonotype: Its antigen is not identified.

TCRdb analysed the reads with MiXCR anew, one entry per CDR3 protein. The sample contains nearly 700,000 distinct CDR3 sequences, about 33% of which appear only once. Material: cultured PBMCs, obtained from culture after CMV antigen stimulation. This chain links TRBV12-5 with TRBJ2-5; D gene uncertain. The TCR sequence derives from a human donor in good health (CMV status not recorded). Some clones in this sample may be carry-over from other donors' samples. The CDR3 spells CASGLVRVFDRETQYF. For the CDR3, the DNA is TGTGCTAGTGGTTTGGTACGAGTGTTCGATCGAGAGACCCAGTACTTC.